The next 17 T cell receptor beta chains were all read from a single sample in a study of blood T cell repertoires in COVID-19. TCRdb's copy holds only in-frame clones and misses some; the assay was immunoSEQ multiplex PCR. Among roughly 260,000 clones listed, 70% to 90% were seen once. Sequencing was carried out using peripheral blood. The receptors come from a woman in her forties or fifties with acute or convalescent COVID-19.

CDR3 nucleotide sequence: TGTGCCAGCAGCCGACAGGGGTTGAACACTGAAGCTTTCTTT. Its translation: CASSRQGLNTEAFF. The chain recombines TRBV28 with TRBJ1-1; TRBD1 matches 8 bases. V lost 6 bases and J lost 0; bases outside the gene matches: 3. Germline V gives CDR1 MDHEN, CDR2 SYDVKM. The CDR3 length is 14 residues.

V is TRBV27 and J is TRBJ2-6; D unclear. Germline CDR1 reads MNHEY; CDR2 reads SMNVEV (reference sequence). The CDR3 is made up of 11 amino acids. The V end lost 11 bases, the J end lost 3 bases, and 5 bases lay between the germline ends. The CDR3 bases are TGTGCCTTCCGTGGGGCCAACGTCCTGACTTTC. It translates to CAFRGANVLTF.

The rearrangement links TRBV27 to TRBJ2-7; 11 bases are shared with TRBD2. Germline CDR1 MNHEY, CDR2 SMNVEV (reference sequence). Losses at the gene ends were 3 bases for V and 4 bases for J; bases not matched to a gene: 5. The CDR3 contains 15 residues. The CDR3 DNA reads TGTGCCAGCAGTTTCCTAGCGGGAGGAACTTACGAGCAGTACTTC. This sequence encodes CASSFLAGGTYEQYF.

The chain has TRBV6-1 and TRBJ2-7, with D hard to call. The CDR3 sequence is 12 residues long. Per germline, CDR1 MNHNS and CDR2 SASEGT. V was cut by 8 bases and J by 3 bases, with 11 bases left in between. The CDR3 loop reads CASSEINYEQYF. The CDR3 bases are TGTGCCAGCTCGGAGATCAACTACGAGCAGTACTTC.

V gene TRBV2 combines with J gene TRBJ1-1, with D perhaps TRBD1 (5 bases). CDR3 length: 13 amino acids. Trimming left V 6 bases short and J 1 base short, with 9 bases between. The V gene's germline CDR1 is SNHLY and CDR2 FYNNEI. CDR3 bases: TGTGCCAGCAGGGACACCTCGAACACTGAAGCTTTCTTT. Translated, it gives CASRDTSNTEAFF.

This chain links TRBV28 with TRBJ2-5, with TRBD1 matching over 7 bases. CDR3 length: 12 amino acids. The ends lost 10 bases at V and 5 bases at J; junction bases unmatched: 7. CDR1 is MDHEN and CDR2 is SYDVKM in the germline V gene. The CDR3 DNA sequence: TGTGCCACCACAGGGGATTGGGAGACCCAGTACTTC. Translating it yields CATTGDWETQYF.

This chain joins TRBV3-1 (or the pseudogene TRBV3-2) and TRBJ2-6; D ambiguous. Germline V gives CDR1 LGHDT, CDR2 YNNKEL (reference sequence). V lost 1 base, J lost 0 bases, and 7 bases lay in between. This CDR3 is 16 amino acids long. In nucleotides, the CDR3 is TGTGCCAGCAGCCAAGGCTATAGCTCTGGGGCCAACGTCCTGACTTTC. Protein: CASSQGYSSGANVLTF.

This clone was seen at least ten times. The chain recombines TRBV7-9 with TRBJ1-6; the D is unclear. CDR1 is SEHNR, CDR2 FQNEAQ, per germline (reference sequence). The CDR3 covers 13 residues. V was trimmed by 1 base and J by 9 bases, leaving 7 bases between them. The CDR3 DNA reads TGTGCCAGCAGCTTAGAAGGCGGTTCACCCCTCCACTTT. This codes for CASSLEGGSPLHF. The full variable domain, completed using reference TRBV7-9 and TRBJ1-6, is DTGVSQNPRHKITKRGQNVTFRCDPISEHNRLYWYRQTLGQGPEFLTYFQNEAQLEKSRLLSDRFSAERPKGSFSTLEIQRTEQGDSAMYLCASSLEGGSPLHFGNGTRLTVT.

The chain joins TRBV7-8 to TRBJ2-1; the match to TRBD2 covers 9 bases. Trimming at V came to 0 bases and at J to 0 bases, leaving 9 bases not matched to a gene. CDR3 length equals 19 residues. Germline V gene lookup returns CDR1 SGHVS and CDR2 FQNEAQ. The CDR3 loop is CASSLAASGTMSSYNEQFF. In DNA form, the CDR3 reads TGTGCCAGCAGCTTAGCCGCTAGCGGGACCATGAGCTCCTACAATGAGCAGTTCTTC.

The DNA for the CDR3 is TGCGCCAGCAGCTTGGGACACAGGGGGCTCCAAGAGACCCAGTACTTC. Its translation is CASSLGHRGLQETQYF. The chain has TRBV5-1 and TRBJ2-5; 9 bases fit TRBD1. Trimming removed 0 bases from V and 1 base from J; junction bases left unmatched: 4. From germline, CDR1 is SGHRS and CDR2 YFSETQ. The CDR3 runs 16 residues.

The CDR3 protein is CASSFSGGNSPLHF. CDR3 nucleotides: TGTGCCAGCAGTTTTTCCGGGGGGAATTCACCCCTCCACTTT. The rearrangement links TRBV27 to TRBJ1-6; D is possibly TRBD1 (5 bases). Trimming took off 3 bases at V and 7 bases at J, with 10 bases between the two ends. Germline V gives CDR1 MNHEY, CDR2 SMNVEV (reference sequence). This CDR3 spans 14 amino acids.

The chain has TRBV10-3 and TRBJ2-7; TRBD1 might be the D (5 bases). Germline V gene sequence: CDR1 ENHRY, CDR2 SYGVKD. V was clipped by 3 bases and J by 6 bases, with 18 bases between them. The CDR3 is made up of 15 amino acids. The CDR3 loop is CAISEGAQGTREQYF. Written as DNA, the CDR3 is TGTGCCATCAGTGAAGGCGCTCAGGGAACTCGCGAGCAGTACTTC.

This chain uses TRBV28 with TRBJ1-1; a weak D match, TRBD1 (6 bases). V shed 6 bases and J shed 6 bases, with 11 bases lying between them. This CDR3 has 12 residues. CDR1 MDHEN and CDR2 SYDVKM come from the germline V gene. In DNA, the CDR3 is TGTGCCAGCAGCCAGGGGATCTCTGAAGCTTTCTTT. It specifies CASSQGISEAFF.

This chain uses TRBV5-1 with TRBJ2-5; 7 bases align to TRBD1. J was trimmed by 4 bases and V by 0 bases; bases with no gene match: 9. The CDR3 has 16 residues. The germline gives CDR1 SGHRS, CDR2 YFSETQ. The CDR3 coding sequence is TGCGCCAGCAGCTTGGGACAGGGCCCGAGATTAGAGACCCAGTACTTC. Its protein is CASSLGQGPRLETQYF. Looking up the rest from reference TRBV5-1 and TRBJ2-5 gives the full variable domain: KAGVTQTPRYLIKTRGQQVTLSCSPISGHRSVSWYQQTPGQGLQFLFEYFSETQRNKGNFPGRFSGRQFSNSRSEMNVSTLELGDSALYLCASSLGQGPRLETQYFGPGTRLLVL.

Only one count was recorded for this clone. This chain links TRBV18 with TRBJ2-1; 8 bases align to TRBD2. Losses at the gene ends were 3 bases for V and 9 bases for J; bases not matched to a gene: 10. This CDR3 has 15 amino acids. CDR1 and CDR2 from the germline V gene are KGHSH and LQKENI. The DNA for the CDR3 is TGTGCCAGCTCACCGGTTGCAGCGGGAGAGGGTGAGCAGTTCTTC. Residues: CASSPVAAGEGEQFF.

This clone was found once. The chain has TRBV19 and TRBJ2-1; TRBD2 aligns across 7 bases. V was clipped by 7 bases and J by 7 bases; unmatched bases: 10. This CDR3 has 14 amino acids. Germline V gene data show CDR1 as LNHDA and CDR2 as SQIVND (reference sequence). The DNA for the CDR3 is TGTGCCAGTACCAACCCCTTGCGGGGGAATGAGCAGTTCTTC. It yields the protein CASTNPLRGNEQFF. Looking up the rest from reference TRBV19 and TRBJ2-1 gives the full variable domain: DGGITQSPKYLFRKEGQNVTLSCEQNLNHDAMYWYRQDPGQGLRLIYYSQIVNDFQKGDIAEGYSVSREKKESFPLTVTSAQKNPTAFYLCASTNPLRGNEQFFGPGTRLTVL.

The chain combines TRBV5-1 with TRBJ1-1, with TRBD1 as a possible D gene (5 bases). The CDR3 spans 15 residues. V was pared by 6 bases and J by 3 bases, with 18 bases between. Germline V gene sequence: CDR1 SGHRS, CDR2 YFSETQ. The CDR3 reads CASTPERVGDTEAFF. CDR3 bases: TGCGCCAGCACTCCAGAAAGGGTAGGGGACACTGAAGCTTTCTTT.